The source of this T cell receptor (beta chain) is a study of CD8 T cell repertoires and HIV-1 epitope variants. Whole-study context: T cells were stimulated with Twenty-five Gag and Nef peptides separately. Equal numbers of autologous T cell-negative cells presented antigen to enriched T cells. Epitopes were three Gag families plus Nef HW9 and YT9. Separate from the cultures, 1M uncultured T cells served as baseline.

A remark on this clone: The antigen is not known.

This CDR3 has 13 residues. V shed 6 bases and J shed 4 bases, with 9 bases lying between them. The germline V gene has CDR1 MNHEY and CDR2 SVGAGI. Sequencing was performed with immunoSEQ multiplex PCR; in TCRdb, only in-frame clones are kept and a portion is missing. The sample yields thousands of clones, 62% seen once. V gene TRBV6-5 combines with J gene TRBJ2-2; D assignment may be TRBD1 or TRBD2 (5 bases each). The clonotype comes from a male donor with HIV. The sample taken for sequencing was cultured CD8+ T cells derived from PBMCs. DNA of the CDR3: TGTGCCAGCAGCCGGGACGTCACCGGGGAGCTGTTTTTT. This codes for CASSRDVTGELFF.